This TCR beta chain was profiled in a study of PD-L1 blockade in urothelial cancer. The wider study: The researchers analyzed blood 3 weeks (second dose) and 6 weeks after treatment start.

Locally advanced or metastatic urothelial carcinoma was diagnosed in the patients. Samples spanned pretreatment and treatment, with 1 to 8 time points per patient. Repertoires were generated with immunoSEQ multiplex PCR, while TCRdb's copy carries only in-frame clones and drops some. The sample contains 35,000 to 40,000 clones, approximately 80% of which appear only once. The table lists this clone with a count of one. Deletions cut 5 bases from V and 4 bases from J, with 12 bases between. The CDR3 runs to 14 residues. Germline CDR1 MNHEY, CDR2 SMNVEV (reference sequence). The clonotype was recovered from a man between 65 and 85 years old with urothelial cancer. The sample consisted of PBMCs, taken around atezolizumab (anti-PD-L1) treatment. The gene calls are TRBV27 and TRBJ2-1; tentative D call: TRBD2 (6 bases). The CDR3 nucleotides are TGTGCCAGCAGTCTACGGGACTTTTACAATGAGCAGTTCTTC. Translation: CASSLRDFYNEQFF.